The rows below give T cell receptor beta chains drawn from one sample of a study of T cell responses to AZD1222 COVID-19 vaccine. Produced via immunoSEQ multiplex PCR; TCRdb's table is partial and in-frame only. Of around 100,000 clones listed, roughly 90% are singletons. The specimen comprised peripheral blood, sampled on day 0 of AZD1222 vaccination. Receptors originate from an adult in good health. The CDR3 runs from the conserved cysteine through the conserved F or W. Each record gives: clone size, D gene, V gene, J gene, CDR3 protein, CDR3 DNA. The D gene is left open where the match is weak. Not all rows give a size; the values are once, few, many and, for expanded clones, a class.

>many|NA|TRBV7-9|TRBJ1-4
CASSLDTTNEKLFF
TGTGCCAGCAGCTTGGACACGACTAATGAAAAACTGTTTTTT
>NA|NA|TRBV4-2|TRBJ1-2
CASSQETGWSNYGYTF
TGTGCCAGCAGCCAAGAAACAGGGTGGAGTAACTATGGCTACACCTTC
>NA|NA|TRBV19|TRBJ1-1
CASSLQGLNTEAFF
TGTGCCAGTAGTTTACAGGGATTGAACACTGAAGCTTTCTTT
>NA|TRBD2|TRBV30|TRBJ2-1
CAWSVLAGGPYNEQFF
TGTGCCTGGAGTGTACTAGCGGGAGGACCATACAATGAGCAGTTCTTC
>NA|NA|TRBV30|TRBJ1-5
CAWSVSIGNQPQHF
TGTGCCTGGAGTGTATCGATAGGCAATCAGCCCCAGCATTTT
>NA|TRBD2|TRBV29-1|TRBJ2-7
CSAETTSGGYEQYF
TGCAGCGCCGAGACCACTAGCGGGGGCTACGAGCAGTACTTC
>NA|NA|TRBV19|TRBJ2-7
CATSLPGTESYEQYF
TGTGCCACCTCCCTACCCGGGACGGAGAGCTACGAGCAGTACTTC
>NA|NA|TRBV27|TRBJ2-7
CASSLDYRSYEQYF
TGTGCCAGCAGTTTGGACTACCGCTCCTACGAGCAGTACTTC
>NA|TRBD2|TRBV6-5|TRBJ2-1
CASWTRKYNEQFF
TGTGCCAGTTGGACTAGGAAATACAATGAGCAGTTCTTC
>NA|NA|TRBV5-6|TRBJ2-7
CASSRQSYEQYF
TGTGCCAGCAGCCGCCAGTCCTACGAGCAGTACTTC
>NA|NA|TRBV30|TRBJ1-3
CGTGHSGNTIYF
TGTGGAACAGGCCACTCTGGAAACACCATATATTTT
>NA|NA|TRBV2|TRBJ2-1
CASSSRGRGNEQFF
TGTGCCAGCAGTTCTCGAGGCCGCGGCAATGAGCAGTTCTTC
>NA|NA|TRBV10-3|TRBJ1-2
CAISRSGGDYGYTF
TGTGCCATCAGCAGGTCGGGTGGAGACTATGGCTACACCTTC
>NA|NA|TRBV7-9|TRBJ1-6
CASSRQASWSPLHF
TGTGCCAGCAGCCGACAGGCCTCGTGGTCACCCCTCCACTTT
>NA|TRBD1|TRBV19|TRBJ1-5
CASSFRDRGDKGNQPQHF
TGTGCCAGTAGCTTCCGGGACAGGGGAGATAAGGGCAATCAGCCCCAGCATTTT
>NA|NA|TRBV28|TRBJ1-2
CASSGGYYGYTF
TGTGCCAGCAGTGGGGGGTACTATGGCTACACCTTC
>NA|TRBD2|TRBV18|TRBJ2-1
CASSPPGLGNEQFF
TGTGCCAGCTCACCCCCGGGACTAGGCAATGAGCAGTTCTTC
>NA|TRBD2|TRBV6-1|TRBJ2-7
CASSRGSRKTSGIF
TGTGCCAGCAGCCGTGGCTCAAGAAAGACTAGCGGAATCTTC
>few|NA|TRBV19|TRBJ1-1
CASSTDSGTLNMNTEAFF
TGTGCCAGTAGTACTGACTCCGGGACACTGAACATGAACACTGAAGCTTTCTTT
>NA|NA|TRBV7-2|TRBJ2-5
CASTLMGFQETQYF
TGTGCCAGCACCCTGATGGGATTCCAAGAGACCCAGTACTTC
>NA|TRBD1|TRBV18|TRBJ2-7
CASSRTGQGWDEQYF
TGTGCCAGCTCTCGAACCGGACAGGGGTGGGACGAGCAGTACTTC
>NA|NA|TRBV6-2/TRBV6-3|TRBJ2-7
CASSYLGSRDYEQYF
TGTGCCAGCAGTTACCTCGGGTCCCGAGACTACGAGCAGTACTTC
>NA|TRBD2|TRBV4-3|TRBJ2-1
CASSQANSGSLNEQFF
TGCGCCAGCAGCCAAGCGAATAGCGGGAGCCTCAATGAGCAGTTCTTC
>NA|NA|TRBV6-1|TRBJ1-5
CASSVPRAAINQPQHF
TGTGCCAGCAGTGTCCCCCGGGCCGCGATAAATCAGCCCCAGCATTTT
>NA|TRBD2|TRBV2|TRBJ2-1
CATQLAGGRNEQFF
TGTGCCACCCAACTAGCGGGAGGGCGGAATGAGCAGTTCTTC
>once|NA|TRBV29-1|TRBJ1-1
CSGWGTSNTEAFF
TGCAGCGGGTGGGGGACATCTAACACTGAAGCTTTCTTT
>NA|NA|TRBV9|TRBJ1-3
CASSAQQGTGNTIYF
TGTGCCAGCAGCGCCCAACAGGGAACCGGAAACACCATATATTTT
>NA|TRBD2|TRBV7-3|TRBJ2-5
CASSLSVLAGETQYF
TGTGCCAGCAGCTTATCAGTACTAGCGGGAGAGACCCAGTACTTC
>NA|NA|TRBV7-8|TRBJ2-3
CASSLEGAVSTDTQYF
TGTGCCAGCAGCTTAGAGGGCGCGGTCAGCACAGATACGCAGTATTTT
>NA|TRBD1|TRBV27|TRBJ2-7
CSSSWAGTGAYEQYF
TGTTCCAGCAGCTGGGCCGGGACAGGCGCCTACGAGCAGTACTTC